What follows is one TCR beta chain and its context. TCR beta CDR3 regions were amplified from RNA transcripts. TCR CDR3 underwent first-round RT-PCR with the HTBI primer set. In TCRdb, the multiplex PCR reads were re-called with MiXCR into one record per CDR3 protein. The table has around 210,000 distinct CDR3 sequences, 17% seen once. Deletions cut 6 bases from V and 6 bases from J, with 18 bases between. The CDR3 has 15 amino acids. This sample was included in a study of T cells in Graves' hyperthyroidism and ophthalmopathy. The sequencing sample was made of blood. The clonotype was recovered from a woman aged 50 to 60 with Graves' hyperthyroidism. The J gene is TRBJ2-1, the V gene TRBV12-3 or TRBV12-4; D is tentatively TRBD1 or TRBD2 (5 bases each). CDR3 region: CASSVWRQRGNEQFF. For the CDR3, the DNA is TGTGCCAGCAGCGTGTGGAGGCAGAGGGGCAATGAGCAGTTCTTC.